This TCR beta chain was found in a study of blood T cell repertoires in COVID-19. About the research overall: Whether acute or convalescent, the COVID-19 samples came from the United States, Italy and Spain. From T cells, B-cell-depleted T cells, or PBMCs came the material, which was cDNA or gDNA.

Participant age was roughly 18 to 100 years, and participants resided in around 24 US areas. V lost 0 bases, J lost 10 bases, and 9 bases lay in between. CDR3 size: 12 residues. TCRdb keeps only in-frame clones here, not all; method: immunoSEQ multiplex PCR. The sample holds some 270,000 clones; 85% are singletons and the top ten take over 7.5%. The TCR was taken from a woman aged 45-65 years with acute COVID-19. Material for sequencing was PBMCs or T cells enriched from blood (not recorded which). V gene TRBV12-3 or TRBV12-4 combines with J gene TRBJ1-1; D is unresolved. The CDR3 loop is CASSLAGSGAFF. CDR3 DNA: TGTGCCAGCAGTTTAGCGGGTAGCGGAGCTTTCTTT.